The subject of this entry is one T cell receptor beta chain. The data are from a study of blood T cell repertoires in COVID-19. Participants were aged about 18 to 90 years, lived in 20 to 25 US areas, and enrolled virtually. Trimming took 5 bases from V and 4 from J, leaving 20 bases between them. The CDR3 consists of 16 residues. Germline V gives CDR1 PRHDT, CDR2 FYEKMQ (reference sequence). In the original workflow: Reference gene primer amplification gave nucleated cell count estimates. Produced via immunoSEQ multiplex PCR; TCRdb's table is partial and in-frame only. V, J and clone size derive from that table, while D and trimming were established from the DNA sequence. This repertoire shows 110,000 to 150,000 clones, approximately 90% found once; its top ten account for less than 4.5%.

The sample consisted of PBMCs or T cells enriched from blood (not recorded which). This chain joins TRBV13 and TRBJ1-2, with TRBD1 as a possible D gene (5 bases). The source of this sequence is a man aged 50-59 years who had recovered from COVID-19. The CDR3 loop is CASSPPWGEETYGYTF. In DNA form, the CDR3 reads TGTGCCAGCAGCCCCCCCTGGGGGGAAGAGACCTATGGCTACACCTTC.